A single sample gave rise to the 29 T cell receptor beta chains below, sequenced in a study of T-cell memory formation after mild COVID-19 (dated by TCRdb to 2020 to 2022). Library generation was performed with 5' RACE. Sequencing instrument: Illumina NovaSeq 6000. The public reads were reanalyzed by TCRdb: fastp trimming at Q25, MiXCR alignment, in-frame beta chains only. Rows with a matching CDR3 protein are joined into one entry that keeps the most common DNA and genes. Recorded for this sample are 450,000 to 650,000 distinct CDR3 sequences; about 20% of them occurred a single time. The biggest ten clones account for around 13% of the sample. What was sequenced was PBMCs or a T cell subset sorted from them (not recorded which). These receptors originate from an adult woman who had mild COVID-19 (a few samples of this study predate the infection). The sample titles of this study are shuffled in the database, so cell type and time point are left out; the donor was told from shared clones.

This clonotype was seen at least ten times. The chain joins TRBV12-3 or TRBV12-4 to TRBJ2-4; 7 bases are a match to TRBD2. After removal of 7 bases from V and 13 bases from J, the junction contained 10 bases not matched to a gene. This CDR3 region has 12 residues. CDR3 sequence reads: CASTGAGARQYF. DNA of the CDR3: TGTGCCAGCACCGGGGCGGGAGCCCGGCAGTACTTC.

This clonotype was observed a handful of times. V gene TRBV20-1 combines with J gene TRBJ2-7, with D possibly being TRBD1 or TRBD2 (5 bases each). The ends were cut back, 6 bases at V and 2 bases at J, with 14 bases in the middle. Germline V gives CDR1 DFQATT, CDR2 SNEGSKA (reference sequence). CDR3 size: 13 residues. CDR3 sequence (DNA): TGCAGTGCGCCAGGGAGCGTCACCTACGAGCAGTACTTC. This gives the protein CSAPGSVTYEQYF.

This clonotype was found a few times. This chain links TRBV20-1 with TRBJ2-7; 8 nucleotides match TRBD2. The V gene's germline CDR1 is DFQATT and CDR2 SNEGSKA (reference sequence). The CDR3 length is 13 residues. V lost 5 bases to trimming and J lost 5 bases; unmatched junction nucleotides: 8. This CDR3 is CSALSGSNHEQYF. The CDR3 DNA reads as TGCAGTGCTCTAAGCGGGAGTAACCACGAGCAGTACTTC.

This chain connects TRBV5-6 to TRBJ2-1, with D unclear. V lost 2 bases and J 7 bases, leaving 13 bases between the germline ends. Germline CDR1 SGHDT, CDR2 YYEEEE. CDR3 size: 14 residues. CDR3 sequence: CASSFVGLVNEQFF. The CDR3 bases are TGTGCCAGCAGCTTTGTGGGATTGGTAAATGAGCAGTTCTTC.

This clonotype was observed a handful of times. The V gene is TRBV24-1, the J gene TRBJ2-1; the D is unclear. In germline, CDR1 is KGHDR, CDR2 SFDVKD. The V end lost 6 bases, the J end lost 8 bases, and 13 bases lay between the germline ends. The CDR3 length is 13 residues. Written as DNA, the CDR3 is TGTGCCACCAGTTCAGGACGGTTGTATGAGCAGTTCTTC. Translated: CATSSGRLYEQFF.

This clonotype was counted a few times. The chain combines TRBV6-1 with TRBJ2-2; D possibly corresponds to TRBD1 (7 bases). The V end lost 8 bases, the J end lost 7 bases, and 17 bases lay between the germline ends. The CDR3 consists of 14 residues. CDR1 MNHNS and CDR2 SASEGT come from the germline V gene. The CDR3 loop reads CASVQGGANGELFF. CDR3 DNA: TGTGCCAGCGTCCAGGGGGGCGCGAACGGGGAGCTGTTTTTT.

This clonotype was seen more than once but under ten times. The chain recombines TRBV7-8 with TRBJ1-2, with TRBD1 identical over 9 bases. The CDR3 length is 16 residues. CDR1 and CDR2 from the germline V gene are SGHVS and FQNEAQ. Germline trimming cut 6 bases from V and 0 bases from J; bases unmatched to any gene: 8. The CDR3 DNA reads as TGTGCCAGCAGTCGGGACAGGGCTCTCGCTAACTATGGCTACACCTTC. Translating gives CASSRDRALANYGYTF.

This clonotype was seen only a few times. This chain uses TRBV29-1 with TRBJ2-2, with TRBD1 as a possible D gene (5 bases). In germline, CDR1 is SQVTM, CDR2 ANQGSEA. This CDR3 comprises 14 residues. V was clipped by 5 bases and J by 0 bases, with 10 bases between them. The CDR3 DNA reads TGCAGCGTTACGACAGACGCGAACACCGGGGAGCTGTTTTTT. This sequence encodes CSVTTDANTGELFF.

This clonotype came up once. This chain connects TRBV5-1 to TRBJ2-1; 7 bases agree with TRBD2. Germline trimming cut 4 bases from V and 0 bases from J; bases unmatched to any gene: 4. Looked up from germline, CDR1 is SGHRS and CDR2 is YFSETQ. The length of the CDR3 is 15 residues. The CDR3 spells CASSPGTTSYNEQFF. DNA of the CDR3: TGCGCCAGCAGCCCAGGGACTACCTCCTACAATGAGCAGTTCTTC.

The chain links TRBV12-3 or TRBV12-4 to TRBJ1-1; possible D gene TRBD1, 6 bases. The V gene lost 2 bases and the J gene lost 4 bases, with 11 bases spanning the gap. The CDR3 consists of 14 residues. This chain's CDR3 is CASSLRGFGTEAFF. Here the CDR3 DNA reads TGTGCCAGCAGTTTAAGGGGGTTCGGCACTGAAGCTTTCTTT.

V and J are TRBV7-2 and TRBJ2-1; TRBD2 matches 7 bases. V trimming: 0 bases; J trimming: 0 bases; junction bases outside the gene matches: 14. The CDR3 loop spans 20 amino acids. Germline values: CDR1 SGHTA, CDR2 FQGNSA. CDR3 DNA sequence: TGTGCCAGCAGCTTAGCGCTCGAGGCTAGCGGCTGGAGCTCCTACAATGAGCAGTTCTTC. Translation: CASSLALEASGWSSYNEQFF.

This clonotype showed up just a few times. The chain carries TRBV5-1 and TRBJ2-1; 9 bases map to TRBD2. V dropped 3 bases and J dropped 9; count of bases not matched to a gene: 7. The CDR3 covers 14 residues. CDR1 and CDR2 (germline): SGHRS, YFSETQ. CDR3 amino acids: CASSSWTSEAEQFF. The CDR3 DNA reads TGCGCCAGCAGCTCGTGGACTAGCGAGGCTGAGCAGTTCTTC.

This clonotype was counted only a few times. This sequence joins TRBV7-9 and TRBJ1-2, with 9 positions matching TRBD1. The CDR3 runs to 15 residues. V lost 5 bases and J lost 3; bases outside the gene matches: 7. Per germline, CDR1 SEHNR and CDR2 FQNEAQ (reference sequence). In nucleotides, the CDR3 is TGTGCCAGCAGCACCCTTACAGGGGGCGACTATGGCTACACCTTC. This encodes CASSTLTGGDYGYTF.

The J gene is TRBJ2-3, the V gene TRBV24-1, with D possibly being TRBD1 (5 bases). This CDR3 comprises 16 residues. V lost 3 bases to trimming and J lost 3 bases, with 15 bases between them. Germline-derived CDR1 and CDR2 are KGHDR and SFDVKD. The CDR3 nucleotides are TGTGCCACCAGTGATATAGGGGCGGATGTAACAGATACGCAGTATTTT. Its protein is CATSDIGADVTDTQYF.

CDR3 sequence (DNA): TGCGCCAGCAGCCAACCAACGGGGAGGAACGGGGAGCTGTTTTTT. Translated, it gives CASSQPTGRNGELFF. The chain combines TRBV4-1 with TRBJ2-2; D perhaps matches TRBD2 (6 bases). Germline CDR1 MGHRA, CDR2 YSYEKL. Trimming removed 2 bases from V and 7 bases from J, with 14 bases in between. The length of the CDR3 is 15 residues.

This clonotype was counted only a few times. The rearrangement uses TRBV2 and TRBJ2-7; 11 positions match TRBD1. CDR1 and CDR2 (germline): SNHLY, FYNNEI. The CDR3 runs to 11 residues. The chain's CDR3 is CAGQGAYEQYF. DNA of the CDR3: TGTGCGGGACAGGGGGCCTACGAGCAGTACTTC.

This clonotype was detected a few times. The V call is TRBV20-1, the J call TRBJ2-7, with 10 bases lining up with TRBD2. The CDR3 covers 14 residues. V was pared by 5 bases and J by 3 bases, with 7 bases of the junction left unmatched. CDR1 and CDR2 from the germline V gene are DFQATT and SNEGSKA (reference sequence). This CDR3 reads CSAQGGLASYEQYF. The CDR3 coding sequence is TGCAGTGCTCAGGGGGGACTAGCGAGCTACGAGCAGTACTTC.

The genes are TRBV10-3 and TRBJ2-2; 13 bases line up with TRBD2. Trimming removed 4 bases from V and 1 base from J; junction bases left unmatched: 0. From germline, CDR1 is ENHRY and CDR2 SYGVKD. CDR3 length equals 16 residues. The CDR3 coding sequence is TGTGCCATCAGTGGACTAGCGGGAGGGAACACCGGGGAGCTGTTTTTT. Translating it yields CAISGLAGGNTGELFF.

This clonotype was counted ten times or more. The chain uses TRBV7-9 and TRBJ2-7; unclear D gene. V was clipped by 3 bases and J by 3 bases, with 6 bases between them. The CDR3 consists of 12 residues. Looked up from germline, CDR1 is SEHNR and CDR2 is FQNEAQ (reference sequence). CDR3 sequence (DNA): TGTGCCAGCAGCTTCTTTATCTACGAGCAGTACTTC. The encoded protein is CASSFFIYEQYF.

Ten or more counts support this clonotype. The V gene is TRBV12-3 or TRBV12-4, the J gene TRBJ2-5; D perhaps matches TRBD1 (7 bases). The CDR3 sequence is 14 residues long. V lost 6 bases to trimming and J lost 5 bases, with 16 bases between them. The CDR3 DNA follows: TGTGCCAGCAGCCTAGGCGGGACAGTGGAGACCCAGTACTTC. Amino acids: CASSLGGTVETQYF.

This clonotype showed up many times. One junction end does not reproduce the germline sequence, and a read error may be involved. V usage is TRBV6-5 and J usage is TRBJ1-2; 7 nucleotides match TRBD1. Looked up from germline, CDR1 is MNHEY and CDR2 is SVGAGI. This CDR3 is 13 amino acids long. In DNA, the CDR3 is TGCGCCAGCAGCCCGGACAGGAGCTATGGCTACACCTTC. Its protein is CASSPDRSYGYTF.

The chain combines TRBV7-8 with TRBJ1-1; no definite D call. This CDR3 contains 16 residues. Germline V lookup: CDR1 SGHVS, CDR2 FQNEAQ. V was shortened by 2 bases and J by 1 base, with 14 bases between the two germline ends. This CDR3 reads CASSLIAYSQNTEAFF. Written as DNA, the CDR3 is TGTGCCAGCAGCTTAATAGCTTACAGTCAGAACACTGAAGCTTTCTTT.

The V gene is TRBV20-1, the J gene TRBJ2-7; D may be TRBD2 (7 bases). CDR1 and CDR2 from the germline V gene are DFQATT and SNEGSKA (reference sequence). Deletions cut 6 bases from V and 2 bases from J, with 17 bases between. This CDR3 spans 14 amino acids. CDR3 protein: CSASRGGGPYEQYF. The CDR3 DNA reads TGCAGTGCGTCAAGGGGGGGGGGCCCCTACGAGCAGTACTTC.

The chain joins TRBV3-1 to TRBJ1-4, with 9 bases fitting TRBD1. This CDR3 is built from 15 residues. After removal of 1 base from V and 8 bases from J, the junction contained 5 bases not matched to a gene. Per the germline V gene, CDR1 is LGHDT and CDR2 is YNNKEL (reference sequence). CDR3 DNA: TGTGCCAGCAGCCAAGGGGACAGGGTCAACGAAAAACTGTTTTTT. Amino acids: CASSQGDRVNEKLFF. Variable domain in full (rest from reference TRBV3-1 and TRBJ1-4): DTAVSQTPKYLVTQMGNDKSIKCEQNLGHDTMYWYKQDSKKFLKIMFSYNNKELIINETVPNRFSPKSPDKAHLNLHINSLELGDSAVYFCASSQGDRVNEKLFFGSGTQLSVL.

This rearrangement joins TRBV7-8 to TRBJ2-7, with 11 bases that match TRBD1. V lost 5 bases and J lost 2; bases outside the gene matches: 5. Looked up from germline, CDR1 is SGHVS and CDR2 is FQNEAQ. CDR3 size: 15 residues. The CDR3 coding sequence is TGTGCCAGCAGCCCGTGGGACAGGGGGGCCTACGAGCAGTACTTC. This codes for CASSPWDRGAYEQYF.

The rearrangement uses TRBV7-8 and TRBJ1-5, with a tentative D call TRBD1 (6 bases). Trimming cost V 5 bases and J 0 bases, with 23 bases left between them. The CDR3 totals 19 residues. The germline V gene encodes CDR1 SGHVS and CDR2 FQNEAQ. In nucleotides, the CDR3 is TGTGCCAGCAGCCCACGGGACCACGGGACACTTAATAGCAATCAGCCCCAGCATTTT. This encodes CASSPRDHGTLNSNQPQHF.

The chain couples TRBV19 to TRBJ2-1, with D tentatively TRBD2 (7 bases). The CDR3 sequence is 16 residues long. The germline CDR1 and CDR2 sequences are LNHDA and SQIVND (reference sequence). V was clipped by 3 bases and J by 4 bases, with 16 bases between them. DNA for the CDR3: TGTGCCAGTAGTATCCCCTCTGAGGGGGGGTACAATGAGCAGTTCTTC. Its protein is CASSIPSEGGYNEQFF.

This clonotype was seen a few times. The CDR3 nucleotides read TGTGCCAGCAGCTTAGATGGGTTGAGCACAGATACGCAGTATTTT. Protein: CASSLDGLSTDTQYF. The V gene is TRBV7-9, the J gene TRBJ2-3; D ambiguous. Germline lookup yields CDR1 SEHNR and CDR2 FQNEAQ (reference sequence). V gave up 1 base and J gave up 0 bases, with 8 bases separating them. The CDR3 runs to 15 residues.

There are a few counts of this clonotype. The chain recombines TRBV12-3 or TRBV12-4 with TRBJ2-3, with a possible D match to TRBD2 (6 bases). This CDR3 has 15 amino acids. Trimming pared 6 bases from V and 10 bases from J, leaving 23 bases between. The CDR3 nucleotides are TGTGCCAGCAGCCGCCGCCGCGGCCTGGGCGGGGCGCAGTATTTT. This translates into CASSRRRGLGGAQYF.